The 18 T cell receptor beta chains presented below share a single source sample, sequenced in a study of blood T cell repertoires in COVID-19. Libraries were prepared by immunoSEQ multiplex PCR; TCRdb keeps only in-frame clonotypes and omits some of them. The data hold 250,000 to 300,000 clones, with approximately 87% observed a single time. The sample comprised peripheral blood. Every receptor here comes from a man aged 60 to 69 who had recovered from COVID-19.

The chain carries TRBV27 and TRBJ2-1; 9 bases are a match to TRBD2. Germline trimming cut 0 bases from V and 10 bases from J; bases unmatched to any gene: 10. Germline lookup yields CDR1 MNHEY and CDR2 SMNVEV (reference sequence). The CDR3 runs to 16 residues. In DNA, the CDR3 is TGTGCCAGCAGTTTATCAGGCGGGGGGGCGGGTCAGGAGCAGTTCTTC. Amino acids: CASSLSGGGAGQEQFF.

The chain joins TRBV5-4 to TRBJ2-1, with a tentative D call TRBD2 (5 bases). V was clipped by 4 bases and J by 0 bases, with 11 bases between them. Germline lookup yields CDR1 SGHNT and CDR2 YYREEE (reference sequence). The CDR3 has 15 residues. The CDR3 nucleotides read TGTGCCAGCAGCGCCGCTAGCAGCTCCTACAATGAGCAGTTCTTC. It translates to CASSAASSSYNEQFF. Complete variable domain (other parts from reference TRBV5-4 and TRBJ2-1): ETGVTQSPTHLIKTRGQQVTLRCSSQSGHNTVSWYQQALGQGPQFIFQYYREEENGRGNFPPRFSGLQFPNYSSELNVNALELDDSALYLCASSAASSSYNEQFFGPGTRLTVL.

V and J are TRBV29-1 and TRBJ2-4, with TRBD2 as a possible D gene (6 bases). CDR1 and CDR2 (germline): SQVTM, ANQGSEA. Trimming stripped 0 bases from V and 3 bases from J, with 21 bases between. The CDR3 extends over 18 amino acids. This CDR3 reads CSVEEVLGGVASKNIQYF. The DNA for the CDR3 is TGCAGCGTTGAAGAAGTCCTTGGCGGGGTGGCCAGCAAAAACATTCAGTACTTC.

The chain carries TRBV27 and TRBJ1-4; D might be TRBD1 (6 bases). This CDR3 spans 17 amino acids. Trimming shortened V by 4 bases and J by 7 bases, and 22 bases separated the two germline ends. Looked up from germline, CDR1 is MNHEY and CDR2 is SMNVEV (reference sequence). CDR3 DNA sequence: TGTGCCAGCAGTTACAGCCCGGTGGGGGGGCGAGGTGAAAAACTGTTTTTT. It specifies CASSYSPVGGRGEKLFF.

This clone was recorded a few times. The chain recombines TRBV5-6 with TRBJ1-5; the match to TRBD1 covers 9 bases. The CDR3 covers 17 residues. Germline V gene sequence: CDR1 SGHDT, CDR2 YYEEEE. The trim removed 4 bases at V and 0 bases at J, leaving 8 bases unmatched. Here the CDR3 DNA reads TGTGCCAGCAGCATCCGACAGGGGGTACATAGCAATCAGCCCCAGCATTTT. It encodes CASSIRQGVHSNQPQHF.

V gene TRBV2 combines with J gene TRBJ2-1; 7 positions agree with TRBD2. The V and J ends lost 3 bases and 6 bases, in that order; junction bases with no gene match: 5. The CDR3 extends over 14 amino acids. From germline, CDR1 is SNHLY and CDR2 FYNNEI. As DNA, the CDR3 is TGTGCCAGCAGTGAGAGCGGGACTTTCAATGAGCAGTTCTTC. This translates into CASSESGTFNEQFF.

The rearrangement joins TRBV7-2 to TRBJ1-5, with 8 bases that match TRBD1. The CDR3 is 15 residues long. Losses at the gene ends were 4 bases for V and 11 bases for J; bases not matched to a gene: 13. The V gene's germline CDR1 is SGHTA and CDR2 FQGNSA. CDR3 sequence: CASSSRTGPPAAQHF. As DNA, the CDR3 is TGTGCCAGCAGCTCCCGGACAGGGCCCCCGGCGGCCCAGCATTTT.

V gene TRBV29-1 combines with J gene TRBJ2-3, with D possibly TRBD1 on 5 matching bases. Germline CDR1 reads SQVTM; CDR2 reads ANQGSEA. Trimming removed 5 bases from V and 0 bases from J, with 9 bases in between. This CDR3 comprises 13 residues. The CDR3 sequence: CSVHRPSTDTQYF. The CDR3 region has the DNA TGCAGCGTTCACAGGCCTAGCACAGATACGCAGTATTTT.

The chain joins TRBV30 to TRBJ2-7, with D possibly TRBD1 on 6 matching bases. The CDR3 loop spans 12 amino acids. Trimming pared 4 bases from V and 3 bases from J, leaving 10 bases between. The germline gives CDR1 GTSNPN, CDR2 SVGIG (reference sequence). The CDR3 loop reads CAWKVGGYEQYF. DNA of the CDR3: TGTGCCTGGAAAGTAGGGGGCTACGAGCAGTACTTC. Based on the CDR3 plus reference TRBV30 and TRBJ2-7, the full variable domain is SQTIHQWPATLVQPVGSPLSLECTVEGTSNPNLYWYRQAAGRGLQLLFYSVGIGQISSEVPQNLSASRPQDRQFILSSKKLLLSDSGFYLCAWKVGGYEQYFGPGTRLTVT.

Here the CDR3 DNA reads TGTGCCAGCACCCAGGACTATAATTCACCCCTCCACTTT. Translating it yields CASTQDYNSPLHF. The chain combines TRBV2 with TRBJ1-6; D remains unclear. V was shortened by 7 bases and J by 3 bases, with 7 bases between the two germline ends. CDR1 and CDR2 from the germline V gene are SNHLY and FYNNEI. The CDR3 is 13 amino acids.

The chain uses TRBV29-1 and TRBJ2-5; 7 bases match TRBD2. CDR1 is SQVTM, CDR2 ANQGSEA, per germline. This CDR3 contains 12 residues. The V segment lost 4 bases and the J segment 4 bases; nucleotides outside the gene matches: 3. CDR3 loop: CSVGEGGETQYF. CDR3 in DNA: TGCAGCGTTGGGGAGGGAGGAGAGACCCAGTACTTC.

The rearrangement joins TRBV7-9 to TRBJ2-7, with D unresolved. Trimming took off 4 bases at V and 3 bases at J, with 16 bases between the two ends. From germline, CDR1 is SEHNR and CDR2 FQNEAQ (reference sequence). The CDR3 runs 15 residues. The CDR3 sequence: CASSSATRLVYEQYF. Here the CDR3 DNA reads TGTGCCAGCAGCTCAGCGACACGGCTCGTCTACGAGCAGTACTTC.

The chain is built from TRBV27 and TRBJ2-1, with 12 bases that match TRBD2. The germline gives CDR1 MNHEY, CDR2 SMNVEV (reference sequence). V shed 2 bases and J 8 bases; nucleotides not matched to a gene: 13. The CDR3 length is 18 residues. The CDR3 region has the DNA TGTGCCAGCAGTTTACTTAGACTAGCGGGAGTTCCCCAGGATGAGCAGTTCTTC. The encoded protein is CASSLLRLAGVPQDEQFF.

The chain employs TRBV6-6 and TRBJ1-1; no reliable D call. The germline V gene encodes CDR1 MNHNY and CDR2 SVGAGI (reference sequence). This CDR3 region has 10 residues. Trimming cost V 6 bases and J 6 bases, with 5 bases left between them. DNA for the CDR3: TGTGCCAGCAGCGAGGCTGAAGCTTTCTTT. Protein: CASSEAEAFF.

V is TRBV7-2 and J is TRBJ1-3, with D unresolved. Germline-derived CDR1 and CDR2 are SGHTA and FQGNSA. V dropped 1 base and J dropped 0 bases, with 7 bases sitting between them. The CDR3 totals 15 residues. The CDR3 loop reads CASSLEKSSGNTIYF. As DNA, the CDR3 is TGTGCCAGCAGCTTAGAAAAGAGCTCTGGAAACACCATATATTTT.

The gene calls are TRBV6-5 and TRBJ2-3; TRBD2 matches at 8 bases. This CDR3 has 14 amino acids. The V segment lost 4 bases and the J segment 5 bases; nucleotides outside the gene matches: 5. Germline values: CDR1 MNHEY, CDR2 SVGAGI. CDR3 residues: CASSFGLAKDTQYF. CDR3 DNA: TGTGCCAGCAGTTTCGGACTAGCCAAAGATACGCAGTATTTT.

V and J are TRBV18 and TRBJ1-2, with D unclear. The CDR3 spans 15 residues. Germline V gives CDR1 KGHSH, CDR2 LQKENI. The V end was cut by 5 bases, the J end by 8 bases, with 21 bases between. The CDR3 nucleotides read TGTGCCAGCTCATATACTGACACCGGCGTGATAGGCTACACCTTC. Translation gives CASSYTDTGVIGYTF.

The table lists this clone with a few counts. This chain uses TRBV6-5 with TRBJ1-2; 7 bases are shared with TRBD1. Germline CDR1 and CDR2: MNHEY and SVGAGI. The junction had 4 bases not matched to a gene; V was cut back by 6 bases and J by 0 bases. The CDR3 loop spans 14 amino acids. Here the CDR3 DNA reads TGTGCCAGCAGGGGGACAGCGGCTAACTATGGCTACACCTTC. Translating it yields CASRGTAANYGYTF.